Below are 4 T cell receptor beta chains sequenced from a single sample in a study of cytomegalovirus exposure and HLA in healthy donors. The PCR made use of 60 Vbeta and 13 Jbeta primers. Only in-frame clones appear in the TCRdb table, and some are missing; sequencing was by immunoSEQ multiplex PCR. The sample contains about 160,000 clones, approximately 81% of which appear only once. Sample: PBMCs. The receptors shown here come from a man aged 18 to 29 in good health and CMV-seropositive.

V is TRBV4-1 and J is TRBJ2-1; 9 bases agree with TRBD2. Germline values: CDR1 MGHRA, CDR2 YSYEKL. The CDR3 has 17 residues. J gave up 8 bases and V 0 bases, and 11 bases lay outside the gene matches. The CDR3 DNA sequence: TGCGCCAGCAGCCAAGAGGGTAGCGGGGGCCGGAGGGATGAGCAGTTCTTC. It encodes CASSQEGSGGRRDEQFF.

The CDR3 DNA reads as TGTGCCAGCAGCACCAACAGGGGTACTACTTCTGGCTACACCTTC. Translation: CASSTNRGTTSGYTF. This sequence joins TRBV7-8 and TRBJ1-2, with 7 bases that match TRBD1. J lost 7 bases, V lost 5 bases, and 13 bases had no gene match. The CDR3 length is 15 residues. The V gene's germline CDR1 is SGHVS and CDR2 FQNEAQ.

The J gene is TRBJ2-3, the V gene TRBV30; D is perhaps TRBD2 (7 bases). The length of the CDR3 is 18 residues. Germline-derived CDR1 and CDR2 are GTSNPN and SVGIG (reference sequence). V was clipped by 3 bases and J by 0 bases, with 22 bases between them. The DNA for the CDR3 is TGTGCCTGGAGGCAGTTATTGGGGAGGGGGGATAGCACAGATACGCAGTATTTT. This translates into CAWRQLLGRGDSTDTQYF.

The rearrangement joins TRBV7-6 to TRBJ2-5; tentative D call: TRBD2 (5 bases). The ends were cut back, 6 bases at V and 4 bases at J, with 12 bases in the middle. The CDR3 spans 13 residues. The germline V gene has CDR1 SGHVS and CDR2 FNYEAQ. DNA for the CDR3: TGTGCCAGCAGATGGGGAGAACTAGAGACCCAGTACTTC. Protein product: CASRWGELETQYF.